This T cell receptor beta chain originates from a study of CD8+CD57+ T cells in acquired aplastic anemia listed by TCRdb under 2018. Study-level background: A mean of roughly 3.2 ug of DNA, ranging from roughly 0.2 to 30 ug, was extracted from sorted CD4+ and CD8+ cells. For healthy donor samples, the average read count was about 9.9 million for CD4+ cells and approximately 11 million for CD8+ cells.

What the authors observed across the whole study: Around 30 CD8+ CDR3 sequences were shared between patients and controls but appeared highly expressed in patients and within their immunodominant clones. CD8+ Simpson's diversity did not differ significantly between patients and healthy controls (P=0.060).

Regarding this clonotype: The target of this receptor is not known. Within one base of it there is no much larger clone, and no base qualities were kept.

The study deep-sequenced TCR repertoires of sorted CD4+ and CD8+ blood T cells from severe aplastic anemia patients and healthy subjects. Ficoll-Paque density gradient centrifugation was used to isolate peripheral blood mononuclear cells. CD4+ and CD8+ T cells were sorted by FACS or magnetic beads before DNA extraction. Profiling of TCR beta VDJ combinations and CDR3 sequences used genomic DNA as the template. An Illumina HiSeq 2000 was the platform used for TCR repertoire sequencing. Per the authors' processing: TRBV/TRBJ rearrangement plots, CDR3 size and DJ length profiles, and Simpson's diversity index were used to evaluate the repertoires. The immunodominant clone was defined as the most abundant DNA sequence in deep sequencing data. CDR3 amino acid sequences were checked for sharing across subjects and were also compared against the VDJdb database and published repertoires. Through fastp at Q25 and MiXCR, TCRdb rebuilt clones from the public reads, retaining in-frame beta chains. Rows with a matching CDR3 protein are joined into one entry that keeps the most common DNA and genes. TCRdb, not the authors, supplied the V and J calls. The sample table records 150,000 to 200,000 distinct CDR3 sequences; 40% to 55% of these occur just once. In total, the top ten clones hold under 3.5% of the sample.

Measured from the cysteine to the phenylalanine, the CDR3 is 15 residues long. Here the CDR3 DNA is all that survives: 45 bases in frame from base 1. CDR1 SGHKS and CDR2 YYEKEE are derived from the germline V gene (reference sequence). V gives up 3 bases and J gives up 0 bases, and the segment between their germline ends measures 10 bases. Recombination linked TRBV5-5 to TRBJ2-1; no confident D gene assignment can be made. The source of this sequence is a human donor in good health. Sequenced: sorted CD4+, CD8+, or CD8+CD57+ T cells (not recorded which) from PBMCs. The DNA is as follows: TGTGCCAGCAGCTCCCCATGGTCCTCCTACAATGAGCAGTTCTTC. This yields the protein CASSSPWSSYNEQFF.